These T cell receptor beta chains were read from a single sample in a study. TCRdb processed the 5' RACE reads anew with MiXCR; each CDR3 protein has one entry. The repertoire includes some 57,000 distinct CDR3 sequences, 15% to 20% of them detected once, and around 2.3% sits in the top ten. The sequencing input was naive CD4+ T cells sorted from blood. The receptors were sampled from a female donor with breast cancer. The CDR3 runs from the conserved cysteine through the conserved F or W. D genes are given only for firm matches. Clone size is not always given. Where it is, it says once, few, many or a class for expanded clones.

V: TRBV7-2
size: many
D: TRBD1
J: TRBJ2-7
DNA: TGTGCCAGCAGCTTAGATTCAGGGGGTCCGTACGAGCAGTACTTC
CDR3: CASSLDSGGPYEQYF

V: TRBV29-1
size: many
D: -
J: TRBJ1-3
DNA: TGCAGCGTGGGAGGCGACTCTGGAAACACCATATATTTT
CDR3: CSVGGDSGNTIYF

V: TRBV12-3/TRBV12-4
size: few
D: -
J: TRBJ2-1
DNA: TGTGCCAGCAGTTCGAGGGGGAGTAGGGGCAATGAGCAGTTCTTC
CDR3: CASSSRGSRGNEQFF

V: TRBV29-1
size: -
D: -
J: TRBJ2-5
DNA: TGCAGCGTCCGCCCGGGAGAGACCCAGTACTTC
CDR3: CSVRPGETQYF

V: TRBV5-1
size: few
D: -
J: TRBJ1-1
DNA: TGCGCCAGCAGCTTGGAATTGGTTCCGAACACTGAAGCTTTCTTT
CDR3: CASSLELVPNTEAFF

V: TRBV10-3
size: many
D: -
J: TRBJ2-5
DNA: TGTGCCATCAGAAGGCAGGGGGAGGCGGAGACCCAGTACTTC
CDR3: CAIRRQGEAETQYF

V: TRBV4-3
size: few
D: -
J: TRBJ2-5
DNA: TGCGCCAGCAGCCAGAACGGAGGGCAAGAGACCCAGTACTTC
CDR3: CASSQNGGQETQYF

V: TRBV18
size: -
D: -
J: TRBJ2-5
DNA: TGTGCCAGCTCTTGGGGGGACCAAGAGACCCAGCACTTC
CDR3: CASSWGDQETQHF

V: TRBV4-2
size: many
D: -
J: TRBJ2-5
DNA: TGTGCCAGCAGCCAAAATTACAGGGGCGGGGAGGAGACCCAGTACTTC
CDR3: CASSQNYRGGEETQYF

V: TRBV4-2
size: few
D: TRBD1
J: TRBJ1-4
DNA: TGTGCCAGCAGCCAACCGACAGGGTCTAGTGAAAAACTGTTTTTT
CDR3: CASSQPTGSSEKLFF

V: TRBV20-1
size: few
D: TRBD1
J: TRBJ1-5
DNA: TGCAGTGCTCAAGATAGGGACAGGCGAATGGGATGGCAGCCCCAGCATTTT
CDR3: CSAQDRDRRMGWQPQHF

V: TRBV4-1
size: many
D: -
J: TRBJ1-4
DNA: TGCGCCAGCAGTTGGAGCCGGGCGGGTGAAAAACTGTTTTTT
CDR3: CASSWSRAGEKLFF

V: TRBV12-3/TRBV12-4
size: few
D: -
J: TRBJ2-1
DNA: TGTGCCAGCAGTTTGCCGCAGGGTAACAATGAGCAGTTCTTC
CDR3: CASSLPQGNNEQFF

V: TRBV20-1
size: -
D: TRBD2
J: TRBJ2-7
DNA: TGCAGTGCTAGAGGTCCGGGGACTAGCGGAGCCTACGAGCAGTACTTC
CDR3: CSARGPGTSGAYEQYF

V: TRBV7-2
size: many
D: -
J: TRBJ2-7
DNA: TGTGCCAGCAGCTTAGGGCGGGCCTCCTACGAGCAGTACTTC
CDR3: CASSLGRASYEQYF

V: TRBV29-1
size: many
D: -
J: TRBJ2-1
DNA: TGCAGCGTGCCGAGGGCCTCCGCGGACTACAATGAGCAGTTCTTC
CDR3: CSVPRASADYNEQFF

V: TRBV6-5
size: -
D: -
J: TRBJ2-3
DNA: TGTGCCAGCAGTTCTCCGGGAGCAGGTGCTAGCACAGATACGCAGTATTTT
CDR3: CASSSPGAGASTDTQYF

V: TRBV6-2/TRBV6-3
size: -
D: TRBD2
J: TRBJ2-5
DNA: TGTGCCAGCAGTCCTCGTCTCGGGGGGGAGACCCAGTACTTC
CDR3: CASSPRLGGETQYF

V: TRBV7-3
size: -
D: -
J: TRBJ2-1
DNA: TGTGCCAGCAGCTTATCGGGGAGGGAGCAGTTCTTC
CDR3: CASSLSGREQFF

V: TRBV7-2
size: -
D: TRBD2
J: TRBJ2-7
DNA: TGTGCCAGCAGCTTACAGACTAGCTACCACGAGCAGTACTTC
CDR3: CASSLQTSYHEQYF

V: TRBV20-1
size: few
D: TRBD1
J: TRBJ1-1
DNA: TGCAGTGCCCATAAGGGACAGCGGAACACTGAAGCTTTCTTT
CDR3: CSAHKGQRNTEAFF

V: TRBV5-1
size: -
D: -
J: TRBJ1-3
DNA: TGCGCCAGCAGCTTTGGGGAGATCTCTGGATACACCATATATTTT
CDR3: CASSFGEISGYTIYF

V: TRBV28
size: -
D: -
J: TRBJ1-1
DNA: TGTGCCAGCAGTGGGAATTGGCGGACTGAAGCTTTCTTT
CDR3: CASSGNWRTEAFF

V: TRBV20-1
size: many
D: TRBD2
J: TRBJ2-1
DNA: TGCAGTGCTCCCGGACTAGCGGGATACAATGAGCAGTTCTTC
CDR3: CSAPGLAGYNEQFF